This T cell receptor beta chain is from a study of Graves' ophthalmopathy and Graves' hyperthyroidism. Study-level background: The authors collected peripheral blood at initial diagnosis, before any treatment.

Study-wide findings and caveats: Sensitivity of about 70% and specificity of approximately 73% were achieved by the model that predicted ophthalmopathy progression. Blood repertoires reportedly contained most expanded thyroid clonotypes above 0.001 frequency.

The PBMCs had their origin in 8.5 to 10 ml of fresh peripheral blood. The V segment lost 10 bases and the J segment 7 bases; nucleotides outside the gene matches: 9. The CDR3 covers 14 residues. Germline V CDR1 and CDR2: MRHNA, SNTAGT. Comments on this clonotype: What it binds is unknown.

For repertoire sequencing, the TCR beta CDR3 regions were amplified from RNA transcripts. RT-PCR in the first round used HTBI primers; a second-round multiplex PCR followed. TCRdb analysed the multiplex PCR reads with MiXCR anew, one entry per CDR3 protein. The table records around 170,000 distinct CDR3 sequences, approximately 38% of them present only once. The J gene is TRBJ1-6, the V gene TRBV6-4, with 8 bases matching TRBD1. Sequencing was performed on peripheral blood. The sequence was collected from a woman in her forties with Graves' ophthalmopathy. The CDR3 DNA is TGTGCCACCATGACAGGGGTGGGGAATTCACCCCTCCACTTT. Protein sequence: CATMTGVGNSPLHF.